The clone carrying this T cell receptor (beta chain) came up many times. Its matching antigen is unknown. CDR1 and CDR2 (germline): LGHDT, YNNKEL (reference sequence). The V gene end was trimmed by 0 bases and the J gene end by 10 bases; junction bases not matched to a gene: 3. The CDR3 runs to 14 residues. The sample originates from a study of spatial heterogeneity in lung cancer. Study overall: TCR and UMI combinations that were unique each appeared, on average, more than ten times in raw reads.

TCRdb re-called the 5' RACE reads with MiXCR, one entry per CDR3 protein. This repertoire shows 25,000 to 30,000 distinct CDR3 sequences, roughly 6.6% found once; its top ten account for around 24%. Sample time point: sample taken at primary tumor resection. Whole RNA from tumor, nontumor lung or frozen PBMC was sequenced unsorted. Study results and caveats: Mutation tallies in tumors tracked expanded intratumoral alpha and beta TCR counts.

The sequencing here drew on lung tumor tissue, taken at surgery. V usage is TRBV3-1 and J usage is TRBJ1-6; 7 nucleotides line up with TRBD1. This receptor was obtained from a male donor with early-stage non-small cell lung cancer. The CDR3 sequence is CASSQDSGGSPLHF. The CDR3 DNA reads as TGTGCCAGCAGCCAAGATTCAGGGGGGTCACCCCTCCACTTT.